This T cell receptor (beta chain) appears in the sequencing data of a study of CD8 T cells in ankylosing spondylitis. V dropped 0 bases and J dropped 8 bases, with 4 bases sitting between them. This CDR3 region has 11 residues. The germline V gene encodes CDR1 LGHDT and CDR2 YNNKEL (reference sequence). Quantitative 5'-RACE with molecular barcodes produced the TCR beta libraries. TCRdb ran MiXCR on the 5' RACE reads and lists one entry per CDR3 protein. The table lists fewer than 400,000 distinct CDR3 sequences, approximately 15% of them singletons, with approximately 0.99% in the top ten. This TCR came from a male donor with ankylosing spondylitis or in good health (not recorded which). The chain combines TRBV3-1 with TRBJ1-2; the D is unclear. The material sequenced was blood, either unsorted or a sorted T cell fraction (not recorded which). The CDR3 region has the DNA TGTGCCAGCAGCCAAGATGCAGGCTACACCTTC. The encoded protein is CASSQDAGYTF. Full variable domain (rest looked up from reference TRBV3-1 and TRBJ1-2): DTAVSQTPKYLVTQMGNDKSIKCEQNLGHDTMYWYKQDSKKFLKIMFSYNNKELIINETVPNRFSPKSPDKAHLNLHINSLELGDSAVYFCASSQDAGYTFGSGTRLTVV.